This T cell receptor (beta chain) was observed in a study of beta chain features in type 1 diabetes. Findings of the study overall: When Type 1 diabetes patients were examined, their TCRB CDR3s proved moderately but significantly shorter in all four CD4+ subsets. Cells expressing TCR highly could be over-represented by cDNA sequencing.

For this clone: Antigen: not known.

TCRB transcripts that were expressed got sequenced, as all of the isolated RNA had been reverse transcribed. The method was immunoSEQ multiplex PCR; TCRdb's version includes in-frame clones alone and lacks a portion of them. The sample records hundreds of thousands of clones, approximately 9.7% being singletons. V was cut by 0 bases and J by 7 bases, with 11 bases left in between. The germline V gene has CDR1 SGDLS and CDR2 YYNGEE. The CDR3 is made up of 14 amino acids. The sequence derives from a man aged 25 to 40 with type 1 diabetes. This chain connects TRBV9 to TRBJ2-1, with D perhaps matching TRBD1 or TRBD2 (6 bases each). The sample consisted of central memory CD4+ T cells from blood. The CDR3 region is CASSVEQGGNEQFF. Written as DNA, the CDR3 is TGTGCCAGCAGCGTAGAACAGGGAGGAAATGAGCAGTTCTTC.